One T cell receptor (beta chain) is described in this entry. Germline lookup yields CDR1 KGHDR and CDR2 SFDVKD. V was cut by 4 bases and J by 8 bases, with 16 bases left in between. The CDR3 spans 14 residues. TCRdb itself ran the 5' RACE reads through MiXCR, one entry per CDR3 protein. The sample includes 650,000 to 750,000 distinct CDR3 sequences, about 20% of them seen just once. The source of the sample is a study of identical twins. The same data also went into a second study, on T cells expressing NK-cell markers. That work contributes: The share of CD8+ T cells held by dominant NKG2C+ clonotypes was about 1.0-7.5% in 5 or 6 donors.

The chain carries TRBV24-1 and TRBJ1-2; perhaps TRBD1 as D (5 bases). The specimen was PBMCs. The receptor was isolated from a woman aged 18-35 years in good health. CDR3 DNA: TGTGCCACCAGTGACCCCACCGGGACGGGGGGCTACACCTTC. Amino acids: CATSDPTGTGGYTF.